The rows below give T cell receptor beta chains drawn from one sample of a study of glioma-infiltrating T cells. TCRdb analysed the multiplex PCR reads with MiXCR anew, one entry per CDR3 protein. The profile shows 400,000 or so distinct CDR3 sequences, about 40% of them singletons. Sequences were obtained from glioma tissue, nonneoplastic brain tissue, or PBMCs (not recorded which). The receptors stem from a human donor with low-grade glioma or glioblastoma, undergoing nonglioma brain surgery, or in good health (not recorded which). Each CDR3 is given with its conserved first and last residue. A D gene is named only where the DNA matches it firmly. Rows give clone size only sometimes, using once, few, many, or a class for an expanded clone.

d_call	v_call	clone_size	j_call	cdr3_aa	cdr3_nt
-	TRBV20-1	few	TRBJ2-5	CSARDSGRPQETQYF	TGCAGTGCTAGAGATAGCGGTCGACCCCAAGAGACCCAGTACTTC
-	TRBV20-1	-	TRBJ2-1	CSVNPSVPIGEQFF	TGCAGTGTGAACCCTAGCGTCCCGATCGGGGAGCAGTTCTTC
-	TRBV6-5	once	TRBJ2-3	CASRQRGQPDTQYF	TGTGCCAGCAGGCAGAGAGGGCAGCCAGATACGCAGTATTTT
TRBD1	TRBV5-1	-	TRBJ1-2	CASSAGTVGNYGYTF	TGCGCCAGCAGCGCCGGGACAGTCGGCAATTATGGCTACACCTTC
TRBD1	TRBV6-2/TRBV6-3	-	TRBJ2-2	CASGRGLNTGELFF	TGTGCCAGCGGCAGGGGGCTGAACACCGGGGAGCTGTTTTTT
-	TRBV20-1	once	TRBJ2-4	CSTPPEALAKNIQYF	TGCAGTACTCCCCCGGAGGCCCTAGCCAAAAACATTCAGTACTTC
-	TRBV3-1	-	TRBJ2-1	CASSQVSGYNEQFF	TGTGCCAGCAGCCAAGTCTCGGGATACAATGAGCAGTTCTTC
-	TRBV6-2/TRBV6-3	many	TRBJ2-3	CASSYWSTQDTQYF	TGTGCCAGCAGTTACTGGTCGACTCAAGATACGCAGTATTTT
-	TRBV28	-	TRBJ2-7	CASSFMGRTDNYEQYF	TGTGCCAGCAGTTTTATGGGCCGGACGGATAACTACGAGCAGTACTTC
TRBD1	TRBV6-2/TRBV6-3	many	TRBJ1-1	CASSDAGTENTEAFF	TGTGCCAGCAGTGACGCCGGGACAGAGAACACTGAAGCTTTCTTT
-	TRBV5-1	-	TRBJ1-5	CASSLERPDSQPQHF	TGCGCCAGCAGCTTGGAAAGACCCGATAGTCAGCCCCAGCATTTT
-	TRBV4-1	-	TRBJ2-3	CASSGRGADTQYF	TGCGCCAGCAGCGGGCGGGGTGCAGATACGCAGTATTTT
TRBD1	TRBV11-2	-	TRBJ2-3	CASSREVDRGRLDTQYF	TGTGCCAGCAGCCGAGAAGTCGACAGGGGGCGCTTAGATACGCAGTATTTT
TRBD2	TRBV7-2	-	TRBJ2-7	CASSFRTRGSYEQYF	TGTGCCAGCAGCTTCCGGACTAGAGGGAGCTACGAGCAGTACTTC
-	TRBV27	many	TRBJ2-3	CASSLFGTPQITQYF	TGTGCCAGCAGTTTATTTGGGACTCCCCAAATTACGCAGTATTTT
-	TRBV4-1	-	TRBJ2-1	CASSERTSGSYNEQFF	TGCGCCAGCAGCGAGAGGACGTCTGGGTCCTACAATGAGCAGTTCTTC
-	TRBV6-5	many	TRBJ2-3	CASSYSSPGNTQYF	TGTGCCAGCAGTTACTCCAGCCCTGGGAATACGCAGTATTTT
-	TRBV28	many	TRBJ2-5	CASTRQPLETQYF	TGTGCCAGCACCAGACAGCCGTTGGAGACCCAGTACTTC
-	TRBV6-5	-	TRBJ2-3	CASSYSRGGSGTDTQYF	TGTGCCAGCAGTTACTCCAGGGGTGGCAGTGGCACAGATACGCAGTATTTT
TRBD2	TRBV7-2	-	TRBJ2-5	CASSLVISGRASTQCF	TGTGCCAGCAGCTTGGTGATTAGCGGGAGGGCGTCGACCCAGTGCTTC
TRBD2	TRBV18	-	TRBJ2-7	CASSPGEGIIYEQYF	TGTGCCAGCTCACCAGGGGAGGGGATAATTTACGAGCAGTACTTC
TRBD2	TRBV28	-	TRBJ2-1	CASSSTREGKSSYNEQFF	TGTGCCAGCAGTTCTACCAGGGAGGGGAAGAGCTCCTACAATGAGCAGTTCTTC
-	TRBV20-1	many	TRBJ1-3	CSARRDSGNTIYF	TGCAGTGCTAGGAGAGATTCTGGAAACACCATATATTTT
-	TRBV12-3/TRBV12-4	-	TRBJ1-1	CASSTRYTEAFF	TGTGCCAGCAGTACACGGTATACTGAAGCTTTCTTT
-	TRBV14	-	TRBJ1-2	CASSRTASYYGYTF	TGTGCCAGCAGCCGGACAGCCTCTTACTATGGCTACACCTTC
TRBD2	TRBV7-6	-	TRBJ2-2	CASSLGPSGGTGELFF	TGTGCCAGCAGCTTAGGCCCTAGCGGGGGCACCGGGGAGCTGTTTTTT
-	TRBV28	many	TRBJ2-5	CASSFSPFGETQYF	TGTGCCAGCAGTTTCTCCCCTTTTGGAGAGACCCAGTACTTC
-	TRBV20-1	-	TRBJ2-7	CSATTPWGAGYEQYF	TGCAGTGCTACCACTCCATGGGGCGCTGGCTACGAGCAGTACTTC
TRBD1	TRBV6-1	many	TRBJ1-1	CASSRTGIGTEAFF	TGTGCCAGCAGCCGGACAGGGATCGGCACTGAAGCTTTCTTT
-	TRBV14	few	TRBJ2-3	CASSFRLSTDTQYF	TGTGCCAGCAGCTTCCGACTATCTACAGATACGCAGTATTTT
-	TRBV7-9	-	TRBJ1-2	CASSPRGGWYGYTF	TGTGCCAGCAGCCCTCGCGGGGGATGGTATGGCTACACCTTC
-	TRBV20-1	-	TRBJ2-7	CSARIVPAGAEQQF	TGCAGTGCTAGGATTGTGCCCGCCGGCGCCGAGCAGCAATTC
TRBD2	TRBV20-1	-	TRBJ2-5	CSAAGLALRGTQYF	TGCAGTGCTGCGGGACTAGCCCTCCGGGGGACCCAGTACTTC
-	TRBV28	-	TRBJ2-7	CASSPFRGSYEQYF	TGTGCCAGCAGTCCCTTCCGGGGATCCTACGAGCAGTACTTC
TRBD1	TRBV11-1	few	TRBJ2-1	CASSLRDRASYNEQFF	TGTGCCAGCAGCCTCCGGGACAGGGCCTCCTACAATGAGCAGTTCTTC
-	TRBV20-1	-	TRBJ2-1	CSARDDMHRSSYNEQFF	TGCAGTGCTAGAGATGATATGCACAGGAGCTCCTACAATGAGCAGTTCTTC
-	TRBV20-1	many	TRBJ2-7	CSAKGSDAYEQYF	TGCAGTGCTAAGGGGTCGGACGCGTACGAGCAGTACTTC
-	TRBV6-1	many	TRBJ2-7	CASSYDYEQYF	TGTGCCAGCAGTTACGATTACGAGCAGTACTTC
TRBD1	TRBV2	-	TRBJ2-7	CASSERGQHYEQYF	TGTGCCAGCAGTGAACGGGGACAGCACTACGAGCAGTACTTC
-	TRBV28	-	TRBJ2-7	CASSLALKQAYEQYF	TGTGCCAGCAGTTTAGCCCTGAAACAGGCCTACGAGCAGTACTTC
TRBD2	TRBV28	-	TRBJ2-1	CARRVLGLAGNEQFF	TGTGCCAGAAGGGTACTAGGACTAGCGGGTAATGAGCAGTTCTTC
-	TRBV4-1	-	TRBJ1-2	CASIQVRKGDGYTF	TGCGCCAGCATCCAAGTGCGAAAGGGCGATGGCTACACCTTC
TRBD1	TRBV5-4	-	TRBJ1-1	CASSSPLQGMTEAFF	TGTGCCAGCAGCTCCCCCTTACAGGGGATGACTGAAGCTTTCTTT
TRBD2	TRBV28	-	TRBJ2-1	CASSFPGASGRDEQFF	TGTGCCAGCAGTTTCCCCGGCGCTAGCGGGAGGGATGAGCAGTTCTTC
-	TRBV6-2/TRBV6-3	many	TRBJ2-4	CASSSSRHREPLAKNIQYF	TGTGCCAGCAGTTCCTCCAGACACAGGGAGCCCCTGGCCAAAAACATTCAGTACTTC
-	TRBV6-1	few	TRBJ1-4	CASSSATNEKLFF	TGTGCCAGCAGTTCAGCAACTAATGAAAAACTGTTTTTT
-	TRBV25-1	few	TRBJ1-5	CASSPGGFNQPRHF	TGTGCCAGCAGCCCGGGGGGCTTCAATCAGCCCCGGCATTTT
TRBD2	TRBV7-9	few	TRBJ2-3	CASSSTILAGGTDTQYF	TGTGCCAGCAGCTCCACGATATTAGCGGGAGGCACAGATACGCAGTATTTT